The rows below give T cell receptor beta chains drawn from one sample of a study of blood T cell repertoires in COVID-19. The protocol was immunoSEQ multiplex PCR, while the TCRdb copy is restricted to in-frame clones and leaves out a portion. Of approximately 310,000 clones listed, around 87% are singletons. The sample comprised peripheral blood. The source is a man between 45 and 60 years old with active or convalescent COVID-19. Each CDR3 is given with its conserved first and last residue. D genes are given only for firm matches. Only some rows state a clone size, as once, few, many or a class for expanded clones.

-,TRBJ2-7,TRBV4-1,-,TGCGCCAGCAGCCAATTACAGAGCTCCTACGAGCAGTACTTC,CASSQLQSSYEQYF
-,TRBJ1-2,TRBV10-3,-,TGTGCCATCAGTGAGTCGCGAGGTAGGGGAACGTATGGCTACACCTTC,CAISESRGRGTYGYTF
-,TRBJ1-2,TRBV4-2,-,TGTGCCAGCAGCCAAGATCGGGGGTTCACTAACTATGGCTACACCTTC,CASSQDRGFTNYGYTF
-,TRBJ2-7,TRBV27,-,TGTGCCAGCAGTTTAGGGCAGGGCTTCGAGCAGTACTTC,CASSLGQGFEQYF
-,TRBJ2-7,TRBV3-1/TRBV3-2,TRBD1,TGTGCCAGCAGCCCTCCGGGACAGATTTACGAGCAGTACTTC,CASSPPGQIYEQYF
-,TRBJ2-5,TRBV27,-,TGTGCCAGCAGTTTGGGTGAGGAGGAGACCCAGTACTTC,CASSLGEEETQYF
-,TRBJ2-7,TRBV25-1,TRBD2,TGTGCCACCAAACTAGCGGGAGCGTACGAGCAGTACTTC,CATKLAGAYEQYF
-,TRBJ1-5,TRBV28,-,TGTGCCAGCAGTTTAAGGTCAGGGGCCGCGGAAGGCCCCCAGCATTTT,CASSLRSGAAEGPQHF
few,TRBJ2-5,TRBV19,TRBD2,TGTGCCAGTAGTATAGATTCGCCAGCGGGAGGGGCCCTCCAAGAGACCCAGTACTTC,CASSIDSPAGGALQETQYF
-,TRBJ2-1,TRBV9,-,TGTGCCAGCAGTTCCGGGAGCTCCTACAATGAGCAGTTCTTC,CASSSGSSYNEQFF
-,TRBJ1-1,TRBV4-3,-,TGCGCCAGCAGCCAAGATCATGAGGGGGTGGACACTGAAGCTTTCTTT,CASSQDHEGVDTEAFF
-,TRBJ2-2,TRBV5-1,-,TGCGCCAGCAGCCAGTCGAACACCGGGGAGCTGTTTTTT,CASSQSNTGELFF
-,TRBJ1-1,TRBV19,-,TGTGCCAGTAGTATCGGAGGGGGGGGACAAGCTTTCTTT,CASSIGGGGQAFF
-,TRBJ2-5,TRBV27,TRBD1,TGTGCCAGCAGTCTCCGACAGGGTTTAGCGCAAGAGACCCAGTACTTC,CASSLRQGLAQETQYF
once,TRBJ1-5,TRBV4-1,TRBD1,TGCGCCAGCAGCCAGGATTGGACAGGACAGTTGGATCAGCCCCAGCATTTT,CASSQDWTGQLDQPQHF
-,TRBJ1-4,TRBV30,-,TGTGCCTGGAGTGTACGGTTGAGGGGAGGGGAGGAGATTAATGAAAAACTGTTTTTT,CAWSVRLRGGEEINEKLFF
-,TRBJ2-5,TRBV11-3,TRBD2,TGTGCCAGCAGAGCGGGGGGGCAAGAGACCCAGTACTTC,CASRAGGQETQYF
-,TRBJ1-6,TRBV30,TRBD1,TGTGCCTGGAGTAACCGACAGGGCGTTAATTCACCCCTCCACTTT,CAWSNRQGVNSPLHF
-,TRBJ1-5,TRBV27,TRBD1,TGTGCCAGCAGTTTATCATGGACAGGGGACAATCAGCCCCAGCATTTT,CASSLSWTGDNQPQHF
-,TRBJ2-3,TRBV7-9,-,TGTGCCAGCAGCTTAAGCGCAGATACGCAGTATTTT,CASSLSADTQYF
-,TRBJ2-7,TRBV10-3,-,TGTGCCATCAGTGAGGGACAGCCCTCCGAGCAGTACTTC,CAISEGQPSEQYF
-,TRBJ2-2,TRBV29-1,-,TGCAGCGTTGTGGGAACAGGAAACACCGGGGAGCTGTTTTTT,CSVVGTGNTGELFF
-,TRBJ1-1,TRBV5-6,-,TGTGCCAGCACCGTTTCAGGTTACACTGAAGCTTTCTTT,CASTVSGYTEAFF
-,TRBJ1-6,TRBV10-3,-,TGTGCCATCAGTGACGAATCAGTCTCCTATAATTCACCCCTCCACTTT,CAISDESVSYNSPLHF
-,TRBJ1-4,TRBV5-4,-,TGTGCCAGCAGCTTGTTTACGGGTGCAACTAATGAAAAACTGTTTTTT,CASSLFTGATNEKLFF
-,TRBJ1-4,TRBV5-1,-,TGCGCCAGCAGCTTAGGCAGATCGGGTGAAAAACTGTTTTTT,CASSLGRSGEKLFF
-,TRBJ1-3,TRBV5-6,-,TGTGCCAGCAGCTTGGGCTACGGTTACTCTGGAAACACCATATATTTT,CASSLGYGYSGNTIYF
few,TRBJ1-6,TRBV3-1/TRBV3-2,TRBD1,TGTGCCAGCAGCCAAGGGACAGGGGGCTATTCACCCCTCCACTTT,CASSQGTGGYSPLHF
-,TRBJ1-1,TRBV12-3/TRBV12-4,-,TGTGCCAGCAGTTTTACAATAAACACTGAAGCTTTCTTT,CASSFTINTEAFF
-,TRBJ1-2,TRBV3-1/TRBV3-2,-,TGTGCCAGCAGCCAAGAAAGGACGACAGTGTATGGCTACACCTTC,CASSQERTTVYGYTF
-,TRBJ1-3,TRBV4-1,TRBD1,TGCGCCAGCAGCCAAGAAGGGACAGCTAGGAACACCATATATTTT,CASSQEGTARNTIYF
-,TRBJ2-1,TRBV28,TRBD1,TGTGCCAGCAGTTTCCGACAGGGGGCAAGCTCCTACAATGAGCAGTTCTTC,CASSFRQGASSYNEQFF
-,TRBJ1-4,TRBV18,-,TGTGCCAGCTCACCACGGACACCGGGGGGTGAAAAACTGTTTTTT,CASSPRTPGGEKLFF
many,TRBJ1-2,TRBV19,TRBD1,TGTGCCAGTAGTCCCCAGGACAGGGAAGGCTACACCTTC,CASSPQDREGYTF
-,TRBJ2-5,TRBV15,TRBD1,TGTGCCACCAGCAGAGCCGGGACAGGTATGGGGGAGACCCAGTACTTC,CATSRAGTGMGETQYF
-,TRBJ2-2,TRBV7-8,-,TGTGCCAGCAGCCCGCAGCCCACAGGGACCTACACCGGGGAGCTGTTTTTT,CASSPQPTGTYTGELFF
-,TRBJ2-7,TRBV5-1,-,TGCGCCAGCAGCTTATCCAGGGACTACGAGCAGTACTTC,CASSLSRDYEQYF
-,TRBJ1-4,TRBV7-9,-,TGTGCCAGCCGCCCGGGGGGTGAAAAACTGTTTTTT,CASRPGGEKLFF
few,TRBJ1-5,TRBV7-2,-,TGTGCCAGCAGTTCCGGGGGGGGCCTACAAAATCAGCCCCAGCATTTT,CASSSGGGLQNQPQHF
-,TRBJ1-4,TRBV28,-,TGTGCCAGCACCCCTGGGGGGAGGACTAATGAAAAACTGTTTTTT,CASTPGGRTNEKLFF
-,TRBJ2-3,TRBV2,TRBD1,TGTGCCAGCAGTGAGGGGGGGACAGGGAACACAGATACGCAGTATTTT,CASSEGGTGNTDTQYF
-,TRBJ2-7,TRBV28,TRBD2,TGTGCCAGCAAGGGGACTAGCGGTATCCTCTCCTACGAGCAGTACTTC,CASKGTSGILSYEQYF
-,TRBJ1-1,TRBV5-4,TRBD1,TGTGCCAGCAGTCTACCACAGGGGTCGTCCACTGAAGCTTTCTTT,CASSLPQGSSTEAFF
-,TRBJ2-7,TRBV28,TRBD1,TGTGCCAGCAGAGAGATAGGGACAGGTCGCTCCTACGAGCAGTACTTC,CASREIGTGRSYEQYF
-,TRBJ1-3,TRBV28,-,TGTGCCAGCAGTTTCGGGGGCTCTGGAAACACCATATATTTT,CASSFGGSGNTIYF
-,TRBJ2-5,TRBV7-3,TRBD2,TGTGCCAGCAGCTTACAGGCTAGCGGACAAGAGACCCAGTACTTC,CASSLQASGQETQYF
-,TRBJ1-6,TRBV10-2,TRBD1,TGCGCCAGCAGTGATGGACAGGGGAGCAATTCACCCCTCCACTTT,CASSDGQGSNSPLHF
few,TRBJ1-5,TRBV7-8,TRBD1,TGTGCCAGCAGCCGGTTCCGGGACAGGGGTGAGCCCCAGCATTTT,CASSRFRDRGEPQHF
-,TRBJ1-4,TRBV7-9,-,TGTGCCAGCAGCTATTCAGGGGAGATACTGTTTTTT,CASSYSGEILFF
-,TRBJ2-6,TRBV4-3,TRBD1,TGCGCCAGCAGCCATCTGACAGGGTCTGGGGCCAACGTCCTGACTTTC,CASSHLTGSGANVLTF
-,TRBJ1-3,TRBV2,-,TGTGCCAGCAGTGAGCGGACTGGAAACACCATATATTTT,CASSERTGNTIYF
-,TRBJ1-1,TRBV11-2,TRBD1,TGTGCCAGCAGCTCCGGGACAGGGAGGACTGAAGCTTTCTTT,CASSSGTGRTEAFF
few,TRBJ1-1,TRBV13,-,TGTGCCAGCAGCCGGAACACTGAAGCTTTCTTT,CASSRNTEAFF
-,TRBJ1-1,TRBV19,-,TGTGCCAGTAGTCCCATCCAGTACCCTCAAGGAGGGAACACTGAAGCTTTCTTT,CASSPIQYPQGGNTEAFF
-,TRBJ1-4,TRBV5-4,-,TGTGCCAGCAGCTTGGGCGGGGCGGCTAATGAAAAACTGTTTTTT,CASSLGGAANEKLFF
-,TRBJ1-2,TRBV4-3,-,TGCGCCAGCAGCCAAGCTTTACAGGGTATCTATGGCTACACCTTC,CASSQALQGIYGYTF